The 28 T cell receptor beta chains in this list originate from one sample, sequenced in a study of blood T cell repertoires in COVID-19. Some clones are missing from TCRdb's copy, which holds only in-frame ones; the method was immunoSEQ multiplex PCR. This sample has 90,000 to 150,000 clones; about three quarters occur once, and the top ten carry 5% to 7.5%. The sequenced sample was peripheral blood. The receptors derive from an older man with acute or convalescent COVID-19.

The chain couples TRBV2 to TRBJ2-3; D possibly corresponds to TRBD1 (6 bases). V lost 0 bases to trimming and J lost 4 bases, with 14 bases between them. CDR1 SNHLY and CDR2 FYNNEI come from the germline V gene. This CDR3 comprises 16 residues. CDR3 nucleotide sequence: TGTGCCAGCAGTGAAGCGCTTTGGGGGCGGTCAGATACGCAGTATTTT. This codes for CASSEALWGRSDTQYF.

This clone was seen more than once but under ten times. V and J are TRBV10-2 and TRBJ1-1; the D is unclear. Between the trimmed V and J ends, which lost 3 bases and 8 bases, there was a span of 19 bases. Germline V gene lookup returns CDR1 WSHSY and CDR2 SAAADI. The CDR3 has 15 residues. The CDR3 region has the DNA TGCGCCAGCAGTGACTCCAACCGTGGCGGCCGGGAAGCTTTCTTT. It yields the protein CASSDSNRGGREAFF.

The CDR3 DNA follows: TGTGCCAGCAGTCTCAACAGGGCTGGGGCCAACGTCCTGACTTTC. Translated: CASSLNRAGANVLTF. This rearrangement joins TRBV28 to TRBJ2-6, with D possibly TRBD1 on 6 matching bases. CDR3 length: 15 amino acids. V shed 5 bases and J shed 2 bases, with 10 bases lying between them. The germline gives CDR1 MDHEN, CDR2 SYDVKM.

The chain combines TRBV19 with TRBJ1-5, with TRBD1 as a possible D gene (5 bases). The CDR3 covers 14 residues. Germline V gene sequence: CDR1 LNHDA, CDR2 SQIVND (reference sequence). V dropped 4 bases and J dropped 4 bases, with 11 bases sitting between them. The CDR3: CASSSGTQNQPQHF. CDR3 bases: TGTGCCAGTAGTAGCGGGACCCAAAATCAGCCCCAGCATTTT.

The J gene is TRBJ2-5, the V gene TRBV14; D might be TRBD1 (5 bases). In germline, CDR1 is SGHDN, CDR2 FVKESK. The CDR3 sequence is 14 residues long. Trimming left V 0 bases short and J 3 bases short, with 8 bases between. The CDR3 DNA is TGTGCCAGCAGCCAAGATGCAGGGAAAGAGACCCAGTACTTC. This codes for CASSQDAGKETQYF.

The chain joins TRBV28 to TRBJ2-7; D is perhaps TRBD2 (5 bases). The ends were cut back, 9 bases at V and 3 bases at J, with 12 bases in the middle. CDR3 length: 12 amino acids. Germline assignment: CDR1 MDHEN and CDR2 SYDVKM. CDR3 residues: CASMDSFYEQYF. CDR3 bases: TGTGCCAGTATGGACTCATTCTACGAGCAGTACTTC.

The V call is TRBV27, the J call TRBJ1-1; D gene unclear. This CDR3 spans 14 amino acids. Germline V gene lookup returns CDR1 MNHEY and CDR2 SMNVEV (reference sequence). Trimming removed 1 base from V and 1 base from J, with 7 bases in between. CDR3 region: CASSLLAANTEAFF. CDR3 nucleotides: TGTGCCAGCAGTTTATTGGCCGCGAACACTGAAGCTTTCTTT.

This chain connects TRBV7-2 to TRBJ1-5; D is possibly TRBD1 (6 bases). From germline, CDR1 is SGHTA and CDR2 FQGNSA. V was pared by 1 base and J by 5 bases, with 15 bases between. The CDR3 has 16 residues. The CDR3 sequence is CASSLEYRVGHQPQHF. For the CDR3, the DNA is TGTGCCAGCAGCTTAGAGTACAGGGTCGGGCATCAGCCCCAGCATTTT.

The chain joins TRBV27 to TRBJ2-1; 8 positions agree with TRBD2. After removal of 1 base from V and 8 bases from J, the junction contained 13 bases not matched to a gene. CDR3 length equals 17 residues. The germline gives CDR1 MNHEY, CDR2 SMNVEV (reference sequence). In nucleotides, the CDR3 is TGTGCCAGCAGTTTATTCAAGAAGCGGGAGACGGGACATGAGCAGTTCTTC. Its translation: CASSLFKKRETGHEQFF.

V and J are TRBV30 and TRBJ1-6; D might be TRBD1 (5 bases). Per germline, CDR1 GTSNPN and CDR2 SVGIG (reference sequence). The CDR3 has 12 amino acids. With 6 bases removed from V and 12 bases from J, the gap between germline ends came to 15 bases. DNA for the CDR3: TGTGCCTGCGCCAGGGCTCAGGGACCCCTCCACTTT. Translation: CACARAQGPLHF.

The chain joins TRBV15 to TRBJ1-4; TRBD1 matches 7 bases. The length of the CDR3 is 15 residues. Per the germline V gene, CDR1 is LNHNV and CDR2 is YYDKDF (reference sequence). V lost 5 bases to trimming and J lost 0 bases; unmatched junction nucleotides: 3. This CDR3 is CATSRDSATNEKLFF. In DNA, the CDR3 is TGTGCCACCAGCCGGGACAGTGCAACTAATGAAAAACTGTTTTTT.

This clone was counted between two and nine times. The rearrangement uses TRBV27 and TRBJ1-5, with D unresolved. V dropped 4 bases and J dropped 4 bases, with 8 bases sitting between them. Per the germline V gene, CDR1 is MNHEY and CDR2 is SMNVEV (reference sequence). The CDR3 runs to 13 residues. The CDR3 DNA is TGTGCCAGCAGTTCCCGGTGGAATCAGCCCCAGCATTTT. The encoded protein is CASSSRWNQPQHF.

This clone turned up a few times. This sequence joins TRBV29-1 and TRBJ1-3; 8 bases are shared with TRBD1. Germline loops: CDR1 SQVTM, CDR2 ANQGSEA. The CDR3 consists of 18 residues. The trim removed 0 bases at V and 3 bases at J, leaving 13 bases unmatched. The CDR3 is CSVEDTERTGGYGNTIYF. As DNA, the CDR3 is TGCAGCGTTGAAGATACGGAGCGAACAGGGGGATATGGAAACACCATATATTTT.

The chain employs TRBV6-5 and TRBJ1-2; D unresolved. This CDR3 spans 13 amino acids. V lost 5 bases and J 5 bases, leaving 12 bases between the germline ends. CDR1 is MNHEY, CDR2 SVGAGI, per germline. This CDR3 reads CASSLGPDYGYTF. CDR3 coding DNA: TGTGCCAGCAGTCTCGGTCCCGATTATGGCTACACCTTC.

The CDR3 is CASSLGLAGYNEQFF. CDR3 nucleotide sequence: TGTGCCAGCAGCTTAGGGCTAGCGGGTTACAATGAGCAGTTCTTC. This sequence joins TRBV11-3 and TRBJ2-1; 8 bases match TRBD2. The CDR3 length is 15 residues. Unmatched junction bases numbered 3, after V lost 1 base and J lost 4 bases. Germline CDR1 and CDR2: SGHNT and YENEEA.

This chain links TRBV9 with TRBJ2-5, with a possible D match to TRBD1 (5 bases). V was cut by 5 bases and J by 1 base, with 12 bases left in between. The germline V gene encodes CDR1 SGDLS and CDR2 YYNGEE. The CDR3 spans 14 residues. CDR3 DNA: TGTGCCAGCAGTGAAGGACACCTCCAAGAGACCCAGTACTTC. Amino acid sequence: CASSEGHLQETQYF.

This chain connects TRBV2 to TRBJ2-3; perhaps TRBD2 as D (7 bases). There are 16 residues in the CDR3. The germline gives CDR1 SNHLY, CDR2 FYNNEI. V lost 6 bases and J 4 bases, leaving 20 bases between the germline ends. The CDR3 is CASSPGWAGAADTQYF. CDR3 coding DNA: TGTGCCAGCAGCCCCGGGTGGGCGGGGGCGGCAGATACGCAGTATTTT. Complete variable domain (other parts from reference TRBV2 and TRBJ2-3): EPEVTQTPSHQVTQMGQEVILRCVPISNHLYFYWYRQILGQKVEFLVSFYNNEISEKSEIFDDQFSVERPDGSNFTLKIRSTKLEDSAMYFCASSPGWAGAADTQYFGPGTRLTVL.

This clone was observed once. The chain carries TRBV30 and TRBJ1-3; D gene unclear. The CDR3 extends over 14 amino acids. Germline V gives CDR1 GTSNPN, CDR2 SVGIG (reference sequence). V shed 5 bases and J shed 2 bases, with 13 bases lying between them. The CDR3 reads CAWAAHSAGNTIYF. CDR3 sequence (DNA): TGTGCCTGGGCGGCCCATAGCGCTGGAAACACCATATATTTT.

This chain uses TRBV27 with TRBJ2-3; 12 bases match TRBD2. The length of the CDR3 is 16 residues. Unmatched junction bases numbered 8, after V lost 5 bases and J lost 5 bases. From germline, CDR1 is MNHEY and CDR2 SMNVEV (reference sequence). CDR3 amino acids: CASSPGLAGLLDTQYF. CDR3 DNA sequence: TGTGCCAGCAGTCCCGGACTAGCGGGATTATTAGATACGCAGTATTTT.

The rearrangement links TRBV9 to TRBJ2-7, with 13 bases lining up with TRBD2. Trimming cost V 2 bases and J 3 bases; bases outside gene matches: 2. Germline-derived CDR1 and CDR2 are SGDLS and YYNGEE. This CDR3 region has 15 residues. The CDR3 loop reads CASSVGTSGIYEQYF. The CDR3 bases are TGTGCCAGCAGCGTCGGGACTAGCGGGATCTACGAGCAGTACTTC.

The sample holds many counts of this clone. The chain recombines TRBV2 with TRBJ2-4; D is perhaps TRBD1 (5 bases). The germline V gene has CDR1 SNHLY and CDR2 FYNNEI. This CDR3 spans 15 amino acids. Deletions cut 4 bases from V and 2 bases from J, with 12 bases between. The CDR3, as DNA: TGTGCCAGCAGTGGTAGGGGTCGAACCAAAAACATTCAGTACTTC. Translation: CASSGRGRTKNIQYF.

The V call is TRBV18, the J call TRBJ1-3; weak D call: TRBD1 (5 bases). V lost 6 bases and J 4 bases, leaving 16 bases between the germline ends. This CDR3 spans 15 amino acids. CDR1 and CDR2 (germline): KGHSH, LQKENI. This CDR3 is CASSPDTTLGNTIYF. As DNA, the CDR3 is TGTGCCAGCTCCCCGGACACAACACTGGGAAACACCATATATTTT.

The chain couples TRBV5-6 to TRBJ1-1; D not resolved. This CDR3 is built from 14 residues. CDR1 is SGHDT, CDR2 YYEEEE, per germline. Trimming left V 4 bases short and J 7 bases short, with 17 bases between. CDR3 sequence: CASSLLSGGGEAFF. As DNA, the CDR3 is TGTGCCAGCAGCCTCCTGAGTGGCGGTGGTGAAGCTTTCTTT.

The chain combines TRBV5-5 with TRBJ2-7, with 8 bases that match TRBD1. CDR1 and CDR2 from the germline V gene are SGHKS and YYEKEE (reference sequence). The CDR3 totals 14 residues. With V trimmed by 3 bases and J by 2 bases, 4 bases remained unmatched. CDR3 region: CASSSRQGPYEQYF. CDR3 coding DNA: TGTGCCAGCAGCTCTCGACAGGGGCCCTACGAGCAGTACTTC.

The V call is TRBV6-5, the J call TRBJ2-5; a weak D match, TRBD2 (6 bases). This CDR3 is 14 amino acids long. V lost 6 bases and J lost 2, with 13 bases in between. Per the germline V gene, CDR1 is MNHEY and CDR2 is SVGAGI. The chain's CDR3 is CASRDVGGQETQYF. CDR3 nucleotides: TGTGCCAGCAGAGACGTGGGGGGTCAAGAGACCCAGTACTTC.

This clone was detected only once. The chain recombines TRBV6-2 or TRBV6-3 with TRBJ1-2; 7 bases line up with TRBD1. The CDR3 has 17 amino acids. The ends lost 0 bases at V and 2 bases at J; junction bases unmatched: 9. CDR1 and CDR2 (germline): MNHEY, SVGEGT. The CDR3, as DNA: TGTGCCAGCAGTTACTCGGCGACAGGGCCCTCCAACTATGGCTACACCTTC. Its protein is CASSYSATGPSNYGYTF.

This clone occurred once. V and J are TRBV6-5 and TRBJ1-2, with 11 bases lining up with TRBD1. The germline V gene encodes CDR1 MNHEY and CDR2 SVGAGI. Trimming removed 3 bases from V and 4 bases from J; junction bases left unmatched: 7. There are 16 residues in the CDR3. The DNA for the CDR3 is TGTGCCAGCAGTTATCGCGGACAGGGGGCCGGCTATGGCTACACCTTC. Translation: CASSYRGQGAGYGYTF.

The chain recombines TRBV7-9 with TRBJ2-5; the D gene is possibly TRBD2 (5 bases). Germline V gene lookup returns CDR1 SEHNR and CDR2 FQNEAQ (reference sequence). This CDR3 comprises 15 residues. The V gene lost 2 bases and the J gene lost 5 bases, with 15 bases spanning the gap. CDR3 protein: CASSLLVPGIETQYF. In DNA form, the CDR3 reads TGTGCCAGCAGCTTATTAGTACCGGGGATCGAGACCCAGTACTTC.